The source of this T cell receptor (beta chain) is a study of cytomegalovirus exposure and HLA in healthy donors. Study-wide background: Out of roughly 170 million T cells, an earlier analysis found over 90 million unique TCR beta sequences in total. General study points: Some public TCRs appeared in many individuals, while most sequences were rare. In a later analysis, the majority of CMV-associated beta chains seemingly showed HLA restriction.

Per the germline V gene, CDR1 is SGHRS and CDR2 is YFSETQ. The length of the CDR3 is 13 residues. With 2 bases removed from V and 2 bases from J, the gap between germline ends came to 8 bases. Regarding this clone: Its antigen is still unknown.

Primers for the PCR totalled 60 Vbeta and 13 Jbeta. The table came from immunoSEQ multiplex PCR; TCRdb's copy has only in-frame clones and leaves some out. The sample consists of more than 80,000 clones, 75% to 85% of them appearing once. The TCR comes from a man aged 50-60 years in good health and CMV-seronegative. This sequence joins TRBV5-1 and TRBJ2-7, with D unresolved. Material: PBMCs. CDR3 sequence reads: CASSFNRTYEQYF. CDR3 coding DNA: TGCGCCAGCAGCTTTAACAGAACCTACGAGCAGTACTTC.